A selection of T cell receptor beta chains follows, all from one sample in a study of blood T cell repertoires in COVID-19. TCRdb's table, derived via immunoSEQ multiplex PCR, lists solely in-frame clones and lacks some. The profile shows 300,000 to 400,000 clones, around 87% of them singletons. Material for sequencing was peripheral blood. The receptors derive from a woman aged 45-65 years with COVID-19, enrolled during active disease. Both conserved end residues are part of each CDR3. D genes are given only for firm matches. The listing skips clone size in some rows; elsewhere it reads once, few, many or a size class.

TRBD1	NA	TRBV5-6	TRBJ2-6	CASSFKDRAGANVLTF	TGTGCCAGCAGCTTTAAGGACAGGGCTGGGGCCAACGTCCTGACTTTC
TRBD1	NA	TRBV5-4	TRBJ1-1	CASYQDPQGTEAFF	TGTGCCAGCTACCAGGACCCACAGGGGACTGAAGCTTTCTTT
NA	NA	TRBV5-6	TRBJ1-1	CASSESTEAFF	TGTGCCAGCAGCGAGTCAACTGAAGCTTTCTTT
NA	NA	TRBV5-1	TRBJ2-5	CASSLSSSEGETQYF	TGCGCCAGCAGCCTATCATCTAGCGAGGGTGAGACCCAGTACTTC
TRBD2	NA	TRBV28	TRBJ2-5	CASSSSGRETQYF	TGTGCCAGCAGTTCTAGCGGGAGGGAGACCCAGTACTTC
TRBD2	NA	TRBV2	TRBJ2-2	CASSSSGTNTGELFF	TGTGCCAGCAGTTCTAGCGGAACTAACACCGGGGAGCTGTTTTTT
TRBD2	NA	TRBV7-3	TRBJ2-1	CASSYSGSSYNEQFF	TGTGCCAGCAGCTATAGCGGGAGCTCCTACAATGAGCAGTTCTTC
NA	NA	TRBV6-2/TRBV6-3	TRBJ2-1	CASSTPLAFNEQFF	TGTGCCAGCAGTACCCCCCTAGCGTTCAATGAGCAGTTCTTC
TRBD1	NA	TRBV7-9	TRBJ2-7	CASSPGQGYSYEQYF	TGTGCCAGCAGCCCTGGACAGGGGTACTCCTACGAGCAGTACTTC
TRBD2	NA	TRBV6-6	TRBJ2-2	CASMRAGANTGELFF	TGTGCCAGCATGCGGGCGGGAGCGAACACCGGGGAGCTGTTTTTT
NA	once	TRBV5-1	TRBJ2-5	CASSLGQGIRETQYF	TGCGCCAGCAGCTTGGGGCAGGGGATTCGAGAGACCCAGTACTTC
NA	NA	TRBV19	TRBJ1-2	CASSIVRGLPTYGYTF	TGTGCCAGTAGTATAGTGCGGGGATTACCGACATATGGCTACACCTTC
NA	NA	TRBV21-1	TRBJ2-1	CASSKDASGNHNEQFF	TGTGCCAGCAGCAAAGATGCTAGCGGGAACCACAATGAGCAGTTCTTC
NA	NA	TRBV2	TRBJ2-1	CASSDLQGTRDEQFF	TGTGCCAGCAGTGATTTGCAGGGGACCAGGGATGAGCAGTTCTTC
TRBD1	NA	TRBV18	TRBJ1-1	CASQGQGTREAFF	TGTGCCAGTCAGGGACAGGGGACGAGAGAAGCTTTCTTT
TRBD1	NA	TRBV29-1	TRBJ2-5	CSVLTGTRATQYF	TGCAGCGTTTTGACAGGGACACGAGCGACCCAGTACTTC
TRBD2	NA	TRBV13	TRBJ2-6	CASRATSGSSGVGANVLTF	TGTGCCAGCAGAGCGACTAGCGGGAGTTCGGGGGTTGGGGCCAACGTCCTGACTTTC
NA	NA	TRBV12-3/TRBV12-4	TRBJ1-4	CASSLEVGEKLFF	TGTGCCAGCAGTTTGGAGGTAGGGGAAAAACTGTTTTTT
TRBD1	NA	TRBV19	TRBJ1-3	CASADGTGGKSAGNTIYF	TGTGCCAGTGCAGACGGGACAGGGGGCAAGAGCGCTGGAAACACCATATATTTT
NA	NA	TRBV2	TRBJ2-7	CASSWAFSYEQYF	TGTGCCAGCAGTTGGGCATTTTCCTACGAGCAGTACTTC
TRBD2	NA	TRBV5-4	TRBJ2-1	CASSSGLERERYNEQFF	TGTGCCAGCAGCTCTGGTTTGGAGCGGGAGAGGTACAATGAGCAGTTCTTC
NA	few	TRBV19	TRBJ1-1	CASTTGLMNTEAFF	TGTGCCAGTACCACAGGGTTGATGAACACTGAAGCTTTCTTT
TRBD1	NA	TRBV7-9	TRBJ2-2	CASSFTDRGDGELFF	TGTGCCAGCAGCTTCACGGACAGGGGTGACGGGGAGCTGTTTTTT
TRBD2	NA	TRBV5-4	TRBJ2-2	CASSLAGVAGELFF	TGTGCCAGCAGCTTAGCGGGAGTTGCCGGGGAGCTGTTTTTT
TRBD2	NA	TRBV5-1	TRBJ2-1	CASSLGGLAAYNEQFF	TGCGCCAGCAGCTTGGGGGGACTAGCGGCCTACAATGAGCAGTTCTTC
TRBD1	once	TRBV24-1	TRBJ2-1	CATSDSGTGGRSQFF	TGTGCCACCAGTGATTCCGGGACAGGGGGGAGGTCGCAGTTCTTC
TRBD1	NA	TRBV7-9	TRBJ2-1	CASSFYGTGVNEQFF	TGTGCCAGCAGCTTTTATGGGACAGGGGTTAATGAGCAGTTCTTC
NA	NA	TRBV12-2	TRBJ2-7	CASRFPRLSQRDGPSYEQYF	TGTGCAAGTCGCTTCCCCCGGTTGTCACAGCGGGACGGTCCCTCCTACGAGCAGTACTTC
NA	NA	TRBV4-3	TRBJ1-1	CASSPNRDAEAFF	TGCGCCAGCAGCCCCAACAGGGATGCTGAAGCTTTCTTT
TRBD1	NA	TRBV5-5	TRBJ1-5	CASSRIQGINQPQHF	TGTGCCAGCAGCAGGATACAGGGGATTAATCAGCCCCAGCATTTT
TRBD1	NA	TRBV29-1	TRBJ1-4	CSVVGTEEKLFF	TGCAGCGTTGTCGGGACAGAAGAAAAACTGTTTTTT
NA	NA	TRBV15	TRBJ2-2	CATSERLRVNTGELFF	TGTGCCACCAGCGAGAGATTACGGGTAAACACCGGGGAGCTGTTTTTT
NA	NA	TRBV18	TRBJ1-4	CASSSKGNSNEKLFF	TGTGCCAGCTCATCCAAGGGGAATTCGAATGAAAAACTGTTTTTT
TRBD2	NA	TRBV7-8	TRBJ2-2	CASSYSGRSTGELFF	TGTGCCAGCAGCTATAGCGGGAGGAGCACCGGGGAGCTGTTTTTT
NA	NA	TRBV7-9	TRBJ2-3	CASSLRRSGYTDTQYF	TGTGCCAGCAGCTTGAGACGGAGCGGGTACACAGATACGCAGTATTTT
NA	few	TRBV5-1	TRBJ2-1	CASSLVGHEQFF	TGCGCCAGCAGCTTGGTTGGCCATGAGCAGTTCTTC
TRBD2	once	TRBV10-3	TRBJ2-5	CAISEDIAGDETQYF	TGTGCCATCAGTGAGGATATAGCGGGAGATGAGACCCAGTACTTC
TRBD1	NA	TRBV5-3	TRBJ1-2	CARNRTGSGGYTF	TGTGCCAGAAACAGGACAGGGTCTGGTGGCTACACCTTC
NA	NA	TRBV7-3	TRBJ2-2	CASSLYQGATGELFF	TGTGCCAGCAGCTTATATCAGGGCGCAACCGGGGAGCTGTTTTTT
TRBD1	NA	TRBV7-3	TRBJ2-3	CASSPRGPMSTDTQYF	TGTGCCAGCAGCCCCAGGGGGCCGATGAGCACAGATACGCAGTATTTT
TRBD2	NA	TRBV15	TRBJ2-3	CATSTLTSGRADTQYF	TGTGCCACCAGCACCTTGACTAGCGGGAGGGCAGATACGCAGTATTTT
TRBD1	NA	TRBV30	TRBJ1-1	CAWSLRDRAFHRKGEAFF	TGTGCCTGGAGTCTTCGGGACAGGGCCTTTCATAGAAAAGGTGAAGCTTTCTTT
NA	NA	TRBV11-2	TRBJ2-3	CASSLVPGGRITDTQYF	TGTGCCAGCAGCTTAGTTCCCGGGGGGCGCATCACAGATACGCAGTATTTT
NA	NA	TRBV3-1/TRBV3-2	TRBJ1-1	CASSQVSGVINTEAFF	TGTGCCAGCAGCCAAGTAAGCGGGGTGATTAACACTGAAGCTTTCTTT
TRBD2	once	TRBV11-3	TRBJ2-3	CASSRRLASGIIADTQYF	TGTGCCAGCAGCCGTCGCCTGGCTAGCGGGATTATCGCGGATACGCAGTATTTT
TRBD2	NA	TRBV9	TRBJ2-3	CASSEGLAGANTQYF	TGTGCCAGCAGCGAGGGACTAGCGGGCGCAAATACGCAGTATTTT
TRBD2	NA	TRBV25-1	TRBJ2-1	CASSPPGGGRNGNEQFF	TGTGCCAGCAGCCCACCGGGAGGGGGGCGGAACGGGAATGAGCAGTTCTTC
TRBD2	NA	TRBV4-2	TRBJ2-1	CASSQAGGLDYNEQFF	TGTGCCAGCAGCCAAGCCGGAGGACTAGACTACAATGAGCAGTTCTTC